The 12 T cell receptor beta chains listed next were all sequenced from one sample in a study of CXCR3-negative and CXCR3-positive naive CD8 T cells. UMI-labeled TRB cDNA libraries were prepared by 5' RACE. TCRdb reprocessed the 5' RACE reads and stores each CDR3 protein as one record, lacking DNA. The sample table includes some 130,000 distinct CDR3 sequences. The sequencing input was naive CXCR3- CD8+ T cells from blood. Noted subset: CD45RO-CCR7+CD27+CD95- naive CD8+ T cells lacking CXCR3 (TNR3-). These receptors were taken from a human donor in good health. Some clones in this sample may be carry-over from other donors' samples.

This chain joins TRBV13 and TRBJ1-3; TCRdb picks TRBD1, but there is no DNA to check that call. Germline loops: CDR1 PRHDT, CDR2 FYEKMQ (reference sequence). CDR3 length equals 15 residues. CDR3 protein: CASSLMGVSGNTIYF.

The chain couples TRBV7-8 to TRBJ2-3; TCRdb's D call, TRBD2, is unchecked because there is no DNA. Germline V gives CDR1 SGHVS, CDR2 FQNEAQ. The CDR3 spans 14 residues. The CDR3 sequence is CASITSEKFDTQYF.

This chain joins TRBV20-1 and TRBJ1-2. Per the germline V gene, CDR1 is DFQATT and CDR2 is SNEGSKA (reference sequence). This CDR3 region has 13 residues. The CDR3 loop reads CSAPHPDLVDYTF.

The chain has TRBV11-2 and TRBJ2-1; TCRdb lists TRBD2, though no DNA is available to test this call. The CDR3 totals 16 residues. CDR1 and CDR2 from the germline V gene are SGHAT and FQNNGV. The CDR3 loop is CASNPRLAGNHHEQFF.

This chain links TRBV12-3 or TRBV12-4 with TRBJ2-2. There are 11 residues in the CDR3. The CDR3 loop is CASSFNGELFF.

The chain employs TRBV2 and TRBJ2-5; with no DNA, the TCRdb D assignment of TRBD2 cannot be verified. The CDR3 consists of 15 residues. Germline CDR1 reads SNHLY; CDR2 reads FYNNEI. This chain's CDR3 is CASSGAGAGQETQYF. Using reference TRBV2 and TRBJ2-5 for the parts outside the CDR3, the full variable domain is EPEVTQTPSHQVTQMGQEVILRCVPISNHLYFYWYRQILGQKVEFLVSFYNNEISEKSEIFDDQFSVERPDGSNFTLKIRSTKLEDSAMYFCASSGAGAGQETQYFGPGTRLLVL.

This chain joins TRBV7-8 and TRBJ2-3. This CDR3 spans 17 amino acids. Germline V gene lookup returns CDR1 SGHVS and CDR2 FQNEAQ. CDR3 amino acids: CASSFVPSSGLTDTQYF.

This chain uses TRBV7-3 with TRBJ2-2. Germline V gene lookup returns CDR1 SGHTA and CDR2 FQGTGA. The CDR3 is 12 amino acids. CDR3: CASSSPTGELFF.

CDR3 in amino acids: CASSRLLLGEQYF. The rearrangement uses TRBV4-3 and TRBJ2-7. CDR3 length equals 13 residues. CDR1 LGHNA and CDR2 YSLEER come from the germline V gene.

This CDR3 is CASSLAEMWGTQYF. The chain has TRBV5-4 and TRBJ2-5. The germline gives CDR1 SGHNT, CDR2 YYREEE (reference sequence). The CDR3 has 14 residues.

The rearrangement links TRBV27 to TRBJ1-4; TCRdb proposes TRBD1, but this gene call is untestable without DNA. The length of the CDR3 is 15 residues. Per the germline V gene, CDR1 is MNHEY and CDR2 is SMNVEV (reference sequence). The CDR3 reads CASSPRGRLDEKLFF.

The V gene is TRBV20-1, the J gene TRBJ1-2; absent DNA, TCRdb's TRBD1 call cannot be checked. The germline gives CDR1 DFQATT, CDR2 SNEGSKA (reference sequence). This CDR3 region has 14 residues. The CDR3 sequence: CSATDRADYYGYTF.